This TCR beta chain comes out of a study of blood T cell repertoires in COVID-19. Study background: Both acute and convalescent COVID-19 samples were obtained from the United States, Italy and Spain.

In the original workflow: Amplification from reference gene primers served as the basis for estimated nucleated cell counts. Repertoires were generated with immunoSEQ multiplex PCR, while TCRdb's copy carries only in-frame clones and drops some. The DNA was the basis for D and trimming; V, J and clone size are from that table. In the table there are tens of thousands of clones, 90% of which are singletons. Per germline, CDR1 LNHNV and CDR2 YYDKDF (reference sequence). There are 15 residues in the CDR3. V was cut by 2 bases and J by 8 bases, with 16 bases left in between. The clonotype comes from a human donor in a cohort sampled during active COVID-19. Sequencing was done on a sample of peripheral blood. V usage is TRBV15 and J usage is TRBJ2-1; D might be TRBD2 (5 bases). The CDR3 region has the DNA TGTGCCACCAGCAGACCCCCCGGGAACGTGGATGAGCAGTTCTTC. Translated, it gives CATSRPPGNVDEQFF.